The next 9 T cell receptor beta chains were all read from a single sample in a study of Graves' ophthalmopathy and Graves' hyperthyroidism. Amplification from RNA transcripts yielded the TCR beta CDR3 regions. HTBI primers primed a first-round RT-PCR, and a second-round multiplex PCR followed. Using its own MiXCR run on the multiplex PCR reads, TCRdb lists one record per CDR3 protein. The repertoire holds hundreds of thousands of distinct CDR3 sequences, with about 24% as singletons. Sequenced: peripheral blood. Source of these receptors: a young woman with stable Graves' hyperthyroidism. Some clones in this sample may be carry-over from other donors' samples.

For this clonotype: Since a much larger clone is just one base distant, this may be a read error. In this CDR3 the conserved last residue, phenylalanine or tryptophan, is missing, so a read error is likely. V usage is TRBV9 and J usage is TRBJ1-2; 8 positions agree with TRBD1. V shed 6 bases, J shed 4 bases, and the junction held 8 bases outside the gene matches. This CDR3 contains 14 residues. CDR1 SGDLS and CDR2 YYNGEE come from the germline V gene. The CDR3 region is CASTIGQGAYGYTY. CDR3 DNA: TGTGCCAGCACCATTGGGCAGGGGGCCTATGGCTACACCTAC.

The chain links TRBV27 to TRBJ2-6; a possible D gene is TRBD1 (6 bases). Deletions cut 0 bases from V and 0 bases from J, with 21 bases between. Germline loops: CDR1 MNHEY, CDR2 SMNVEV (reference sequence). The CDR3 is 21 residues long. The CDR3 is CASSLSWYWTDPPSGANVLTF. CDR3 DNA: TGTGCCAGCAGTTTATCTTGGTATTGGACAGACCCGCCCTCTGGGGCCAACGTCCTGACTTTC.

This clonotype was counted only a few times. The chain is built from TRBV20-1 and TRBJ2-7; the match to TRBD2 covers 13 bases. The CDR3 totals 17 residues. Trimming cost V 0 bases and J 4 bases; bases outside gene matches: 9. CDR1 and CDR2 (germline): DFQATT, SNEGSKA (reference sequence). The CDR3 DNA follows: TGCAGTGCTAGAGATACTAGCGGGAGGGCCGGTTTGTACGAGCAGTACTTC. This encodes CSARDTSGRAGLYEQYF.

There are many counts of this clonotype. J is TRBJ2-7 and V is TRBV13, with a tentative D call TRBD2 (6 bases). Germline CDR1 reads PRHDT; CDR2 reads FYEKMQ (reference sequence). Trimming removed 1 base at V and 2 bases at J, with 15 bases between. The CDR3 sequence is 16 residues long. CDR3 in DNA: TGTGCCAGCAGCTTAGCTGAGCGGGTAGCGACCTACGAGCAGTACTTC. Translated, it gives CASSLAERVATYEQYF.

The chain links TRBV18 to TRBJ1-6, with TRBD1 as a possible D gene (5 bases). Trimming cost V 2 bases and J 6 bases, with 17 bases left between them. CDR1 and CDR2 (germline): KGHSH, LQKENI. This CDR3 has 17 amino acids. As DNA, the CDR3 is TGTGCCAGCTCACCAATATTTGGTAGGGGTCCTAATTCACCCCTCCACTTT. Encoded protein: CASSPIFGRGPNSPLHF.

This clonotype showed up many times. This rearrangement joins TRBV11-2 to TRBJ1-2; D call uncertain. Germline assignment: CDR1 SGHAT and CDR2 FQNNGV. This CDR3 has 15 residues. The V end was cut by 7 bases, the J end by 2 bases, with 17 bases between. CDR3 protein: CASTQRGQENYGYTF. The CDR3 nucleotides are TGTGCCAGCACCCAGCGTGGGCAGGAAAACTATGGCTACACCTTC. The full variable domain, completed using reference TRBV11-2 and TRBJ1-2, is EAGVAQSPRYKIIEKRQSVAFWCNPISGHATLYWYQQILGQGPKLLIQFQNNGVVDDSQLPKDRFSAERLKGVDSTLKIQPAKLEDSAVYLCASTQRGQENYGYTFGSGTRLTVV.

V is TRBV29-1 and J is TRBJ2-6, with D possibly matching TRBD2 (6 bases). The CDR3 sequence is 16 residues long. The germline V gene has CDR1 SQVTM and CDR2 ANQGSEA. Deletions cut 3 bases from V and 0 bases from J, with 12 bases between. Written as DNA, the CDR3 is TGCAGCGTTGATCTACCGGGGGACTCTGGGGCCAACGTCCTGACTTTC. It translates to CSVDLPGDSGANVLTF.

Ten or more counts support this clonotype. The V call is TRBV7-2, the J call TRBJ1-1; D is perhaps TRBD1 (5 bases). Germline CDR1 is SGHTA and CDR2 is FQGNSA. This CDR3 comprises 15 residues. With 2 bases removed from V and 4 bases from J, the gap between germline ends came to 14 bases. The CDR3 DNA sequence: TGTGCCAGCAGCTTATGGACACTCCCCTTCACTGAAGCTTTCTTT. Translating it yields CASSLWTLPFTEAFF.

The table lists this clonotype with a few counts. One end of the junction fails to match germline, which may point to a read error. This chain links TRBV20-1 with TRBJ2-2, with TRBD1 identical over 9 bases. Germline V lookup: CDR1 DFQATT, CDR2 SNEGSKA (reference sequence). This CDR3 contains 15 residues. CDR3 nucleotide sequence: TGCAGTGCTAGAACAGGGGGCGCCGGAACCGGGGAGCTGGTTTTT. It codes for CSARTGGAGTGELVF.